The 16 T cell receptor beta chains below were found in one sample sequenced in a study of blood T cells in healthy people across ages. A second 7 to 11 cycle PCR used barcoded and J-beta primers. MiXCR, run by TCRdb on the 5' RACE reads, gives a single entry per CDR3 protein. The table has more than 600,000 distinct CDR3 sequences, about 25% seen once; the top ten hold under 9.5%. These records were also assigned to another study, of T cells of mothers and their children.

The sample comprised blood. All receptors come from a boy between 10 and 17 years old in good health.

The chain recombines TRBV7-2 with TRBJ2-7; TRBD2 matches at 10 bases. The closer fit of TRBJ2-5 to the DNA end suggests the J call may be wrong. Germline CDR1 SGHTA, CDR2 FQGNSA. This CDR3 spans 16 amino acids. The chain's CDR3 is CASSFLGGLASETQYF. The CDR3 DNA sequence: TGTGCCAGCAGCTTCCTGGGGGGACTAGCGTCGGAGACCCAGTACTTC.

The V and J genes are TRBV3-1 and TRBJ1-2; tentatively, D is TRBD1 (5 bases). The CDR3 consists of 14 residues. In germline, CDR1 is LGHDT, CDR2 YNNKEL (reference sequence). Trimming took off 0 bases at V and 6 bases at J, with 11 bases between the two ends. The CDR3 region has the DNA TGTGCCAGCAGCCAAGAGGGGCGGTTCCATGGCTACACCTTC. Translation: CASSQEGRFHGYTF.

The rearrangement joins TRBV29-1 to TRBJ2-7; D ambiguous. Trimming took 4 bases from V and 1 from J, leaving 11 bases between them. The CDR3 runs 13 residues. The germline V gene has CDR1 SQVTM and CDR2 ANQGSEA. The CDR3 nucleotides read TGCAGCGTTGGGGCCAGACTTTCCTACGAGCAGTACTTC. Translating it yields CSVGARLSYEQYF.

The CDR3 here is CASSDGTSGYEQYF. CDR3 bases: TGTGCCAGCAGTGATGGGACTAGCGGCTACGAGCAGTACTTC. The genes are TRBV2 and TRBJ2-5; TRBD2 agrees at 11 bases. Near its end, the DNA agrees better with TRBJ2-7, so the J call may be wrong. This CDR3 has 14 residues. Per the germline V gene, CDR1 is SNHLY and CDR2 is FYNNEI.

CDR3 region: CSARDSGGTYEQYF. The CDR3 DNA is TGCAGTGCTAGGGATAGCGGGGGAACCTACGAGCAGTACTTC. J is TRBJ2-7 and V is TRBV20-1; 9 positions match TRBD2. Germline lookup yields CDR1 DFQATT and CDR2 SNEGSKA (reference sequence). The CDR3 is 14 residues long. The V gene end was trimmed by 3 bases and the J gene end by 2 bases; junction bases not matched to a gene: 5.

The chain couples TRBV7-3 to TRBJ2-2; TRBD2 is a possible D gene (6 bases). The CDR3 is 14 amino acids. V lost 6 bases, J lost 0 bases, and 8 bases lay in between. Looked up from germline, CDR1 is SGHTA and CDR2 is FQGTGA. The CDR3 nucleotides read TGTGCCAGCAGGGAGGGGCCGAACACCGGGGAGCTGTTTTTT. Its protein is CASREGPNTGELFF.

This clonotype was detected only a few times. The chain carries TRBV29-1 and TRBJ2-7, with D possibly matching TRBD2 (5 bases). Germline V gene lookup returns CDR1 SQVTM and CDR2 ANQGSEA. The V end was cut by 0 bases, the J end by 7 bases, with 16 bases between. The CDR3 consists of 14 residues. As DNA, the CDR3 is TGCAGCGTTGAAGATCTTAAAGAGGGCGGGGAGCAGTACTTC. This gives the protein CSVEDLKEGGEQYF.

A few counts support this clonotype. The J gene is TRBJ1-2, the V gene TRBV7-9; D is uncertain. V lost 3 bases and J 11 bases, leaving 19 bases between the germline ends. This CDR3 region has 14 residues. CDR1 SEHNR and CDR2 FQNEAQ come from the germline V gene (reference sequence). CDR3 sequence (DNA): TGTGCCAGCAGCTTTCTCGAAGGCGGCGATCATTACACCTTC. Its translation: CASSFLEGGDHYTF.

The rearrangement links TRBV27 to TRBJ2-7, with 8 bases that match TRBD1. Germline loops: CDR1 MNHEY, CDR2 SMNVEV (reference sequence). With 4 bases clipped from V and 6 bases from J, the junction kept 8 bases outside the gene matches. This CDR3 is built from 14 residues. The CDR3 spells CASSSTGTGVEQYF. The CDR3 DNA sequence: TGTGCCAGCAGTTCAACCGGGACAGGTGTCGAGCAGTACTTC.

This clonotype was seen a handful of times. The gene calls are TRBV20-1 and TRBJ2-5; D may be TRBD1 (6 bases). There are 15 residues in the CDR3. Germline-derived CDR1 and CDR2 are DFQATT and SNEGSKA (reference sequence). Trimming removed 3 bases from V and 1 base from J, with 15 bases in between. This CDR3 is CSARDSRDIQETQYF. For the CDR3, the DNA is TGCAGTGCTAGGGACTCCCGGGACATCCAAGAGACCCAGTACTTC.

This clonotype was observed a few times. This chain links TRBV3-1 with TRBJ1-4, with a possible D match to TRBD1 (5 bases). Germline CDR1 is LGHDT and CDR2 is YNNKEL (reference sequence). Trimming took 4 bases from V and 8 from J, leaving 17 bases between them. CDR3 size: 15 residues. The CDR3 DNA follows: TGTGCCAGCAGCCCATCTCCAGGGTATGGAGAAAAACTGTTTTTT. Its protein product is CASSPSPGYGEKLFF.

The genes are TRBV2 and TRBJ1-1; 7 positions agree with TRBD1. Per the germline V gene, CDR1 is SNHLY and CDR2 is FYNNEI. The CDR3 consists of 14 residues. J gave up 5 bases and V 7 bases, and 10 bases lay outside the gene matches. The CDR3 region is CASTPRGSLTEAFF. In DNA form, the CDR3 reads TGTGCCAGCACCCCCAGGGGGTCTTTGACTGAAGCTTTCTTT. Looking up the rest from reference TRBV2 and TRBJ1-1 gives the full variable domain: EPEVTQTPSHQVTQMGQEVILRCVPISNHLYFYWYRQILGQKVEFLVSFYNNEISEKSEIFDDQFSVERPDGSNFTLKIRSTKLEDSAMYFCASTPRGSLTEAFFGQGTRLTVV.

The chain uses TRBV7-2 and TRBJ2-4; TRBD1 aligns across 7 bases. CDR1 is SGHTA and CDR2 is FQGNSA in the germline V gene. This CDR3 has 17 residues. The junction had 9 bases not matched to a gene; V was cut back by 4 bases and J by 0 bases. Here the CDR3 reads CASSWVTGVLAKNIQYF. Here the CDR3 DNA reads TGTGCCAGCAGCTGGGTTACAGGGGTCTTAGCCAAAAACATTCAGTACTTC.

This chain links TRBV6-1 with TRBJ2-4; the D is unclear. The germline V gene encodes CDR1 MNHNS and CDR2 SASEGT. This CDR3 has 14 amino acids. Trimming shortened V by 7 bases and J by 1 base, and 11 bases separated the two germline ends. CDR3 protein: CASIHSSAKNIQYF. CDR3 nucleotide sequence: TGTGCCAGCATCCATTCGTCGGCCAAAAACATTCAGTACTTC.

This clonotype was found once. The genes are TRBV7-3 and TRBJ2-5, with TRBD2 identical over 8 bases. Germline V lookup: CDR1 SGHTA, CDR2 FQGTGA. J was trimmed by 3 bases and V by 5 bases; bases with no gene match: 8. The CDR3 totals 15 residues. Here the CDR3 reads CASSPSSGLEETQYF. For the CDR3, the DNA is TGTGCCAGCAGCCCAAGTTCGGGACTAGAAGAGACCCAGTACTTC.

The chain carries TRBV4-2 and TRBJ2-7, with D possibly being TRBD1 or TRBD2 (5 bases each). This CDR3 contains 14 residues. The germline V gene has CDR1 LGHNA and CDR2 YNFKEQ. With 4 bases removed from V and 4 bases from J, the gap between germline ends came to 14 bases. CDR3 nucleotide sequence: TGTGCCAGCAGCCGTTATGGGGGTGGGTACGAGCAGTACTTC. Amino acids: CASSRYGGGYEQYF.